This T cell receptor beta chain was found in a study of blood T cell repertoires in COVID-19. Profiled with immunoSEQ multiplex PCR; TCRdb holds only in-frame clones, not every one. The sample shows fewer than 250,000 clones, 86% of them seen only once. This clone was observed a single time. CDR1 MGHRA and CDR2 YSYEKL come from the germline V gene. Losses at the gene ends were 1 base for V and 2 bases for J; bases not matched to a gene: 6. CDR3 length: 17 residues. The sequenced sample consisted of PBMCs or T cells enriched from blood (not recorded which). The sequence derives from a woman between 50 and 59 years old who had recovered from COVID-19. The rearrangement uses TRBV4-1 and TRBJ2-1; 9 nucleotides align to TRBD2. In DNA, the CDR3 is TGCGCCAGCAGCCAAGGTGGGGCGGGGGGGCCCTACAATGAGCAGTTCTTC. As protein: CASSQGGAGGPYNEQFF.